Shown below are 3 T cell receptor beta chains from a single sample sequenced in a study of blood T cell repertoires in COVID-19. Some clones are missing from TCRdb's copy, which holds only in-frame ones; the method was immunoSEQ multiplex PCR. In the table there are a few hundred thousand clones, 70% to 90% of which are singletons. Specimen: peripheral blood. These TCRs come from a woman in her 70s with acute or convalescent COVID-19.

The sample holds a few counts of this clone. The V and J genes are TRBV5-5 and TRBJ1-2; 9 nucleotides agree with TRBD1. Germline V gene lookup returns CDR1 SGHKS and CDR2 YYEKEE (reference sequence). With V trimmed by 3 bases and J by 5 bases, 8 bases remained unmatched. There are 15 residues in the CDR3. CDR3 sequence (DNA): TGTGCCAGCAGCTCCTACCGACAGGGGGGTTATGGCTACACCTTC. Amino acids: CASSSYRQGGYGYTF.

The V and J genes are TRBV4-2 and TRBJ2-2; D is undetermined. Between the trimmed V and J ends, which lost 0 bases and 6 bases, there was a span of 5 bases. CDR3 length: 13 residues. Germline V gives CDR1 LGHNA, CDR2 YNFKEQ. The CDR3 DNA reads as TGTGCCAGCAGCCAAGAGGGCTCCGGGGAGCTGTTTTTT. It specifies CASSQEGSGELFF.

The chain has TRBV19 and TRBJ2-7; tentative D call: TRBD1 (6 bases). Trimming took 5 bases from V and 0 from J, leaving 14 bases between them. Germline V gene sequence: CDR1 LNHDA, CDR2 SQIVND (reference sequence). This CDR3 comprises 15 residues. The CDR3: CASSSLQGSSYEQYF. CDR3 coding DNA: TGTGCCAGTAGTTCTCTACAGGGTTCCTCCTACGAGCAGTACTTC.